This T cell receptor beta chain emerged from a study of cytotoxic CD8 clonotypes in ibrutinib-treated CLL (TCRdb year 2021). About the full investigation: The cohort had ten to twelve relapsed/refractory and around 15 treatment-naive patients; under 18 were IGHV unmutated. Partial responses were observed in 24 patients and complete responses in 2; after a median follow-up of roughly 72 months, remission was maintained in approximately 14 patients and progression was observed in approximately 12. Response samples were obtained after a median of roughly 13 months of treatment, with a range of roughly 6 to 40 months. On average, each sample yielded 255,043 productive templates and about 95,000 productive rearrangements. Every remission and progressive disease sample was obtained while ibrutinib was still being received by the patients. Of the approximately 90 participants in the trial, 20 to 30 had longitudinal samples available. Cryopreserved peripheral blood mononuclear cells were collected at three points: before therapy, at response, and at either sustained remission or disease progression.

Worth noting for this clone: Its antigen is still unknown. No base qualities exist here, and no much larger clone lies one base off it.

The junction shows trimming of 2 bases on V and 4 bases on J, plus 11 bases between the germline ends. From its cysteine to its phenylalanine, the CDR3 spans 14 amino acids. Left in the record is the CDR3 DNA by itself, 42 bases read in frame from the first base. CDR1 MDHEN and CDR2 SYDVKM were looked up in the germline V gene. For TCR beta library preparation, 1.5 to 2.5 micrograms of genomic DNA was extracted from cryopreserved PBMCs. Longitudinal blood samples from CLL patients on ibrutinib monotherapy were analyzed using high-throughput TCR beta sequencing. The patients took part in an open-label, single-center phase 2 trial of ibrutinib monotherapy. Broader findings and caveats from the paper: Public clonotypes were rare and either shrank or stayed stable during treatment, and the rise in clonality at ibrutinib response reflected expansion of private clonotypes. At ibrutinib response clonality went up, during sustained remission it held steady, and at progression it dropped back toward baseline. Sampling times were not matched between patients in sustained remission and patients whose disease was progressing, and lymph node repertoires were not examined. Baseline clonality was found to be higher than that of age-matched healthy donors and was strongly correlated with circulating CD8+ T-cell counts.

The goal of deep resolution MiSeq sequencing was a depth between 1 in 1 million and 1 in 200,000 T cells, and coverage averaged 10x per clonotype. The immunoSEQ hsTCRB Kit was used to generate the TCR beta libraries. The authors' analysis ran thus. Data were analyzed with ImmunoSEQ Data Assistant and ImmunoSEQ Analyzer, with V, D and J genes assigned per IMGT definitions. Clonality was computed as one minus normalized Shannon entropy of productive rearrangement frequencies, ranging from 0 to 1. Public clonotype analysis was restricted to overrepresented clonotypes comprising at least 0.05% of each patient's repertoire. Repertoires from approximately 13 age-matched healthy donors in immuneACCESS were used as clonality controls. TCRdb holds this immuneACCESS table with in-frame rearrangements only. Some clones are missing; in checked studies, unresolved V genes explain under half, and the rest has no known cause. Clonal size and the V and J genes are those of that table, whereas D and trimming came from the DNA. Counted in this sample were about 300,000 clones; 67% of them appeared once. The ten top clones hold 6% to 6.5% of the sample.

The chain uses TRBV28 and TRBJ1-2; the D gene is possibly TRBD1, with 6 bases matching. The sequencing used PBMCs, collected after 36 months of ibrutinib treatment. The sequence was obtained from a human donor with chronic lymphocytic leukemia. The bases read TGTGCCAGCAGTTTAATTGGGGGCAGCTATGGCTACACCTTC. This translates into CASSLIGGSYGYTF.